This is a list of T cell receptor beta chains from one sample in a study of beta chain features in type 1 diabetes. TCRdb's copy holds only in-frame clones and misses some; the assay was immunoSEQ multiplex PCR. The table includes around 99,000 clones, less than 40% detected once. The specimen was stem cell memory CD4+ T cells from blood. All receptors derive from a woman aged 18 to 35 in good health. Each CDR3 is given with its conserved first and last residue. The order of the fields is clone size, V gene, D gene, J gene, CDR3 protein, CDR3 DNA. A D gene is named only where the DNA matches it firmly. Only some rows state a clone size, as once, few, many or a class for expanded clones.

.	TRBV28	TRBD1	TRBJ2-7	CASSAPGGSSYEQYF	TGTGCCAGCAGTGCCCCAGGGGGAAGCTCCTACGAGCAGTACTTC
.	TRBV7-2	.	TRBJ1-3	CASSSQARLFSGNTIYF	TGTGCCAGCAGCTCCCAAGCCAGGCTCTTCTCTGGAAACACCATATATTTT
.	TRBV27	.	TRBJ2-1	CASSLHQFSYNEQFF	TGTGCCAGCAGTTTACATCAGTTCTCCTACAATGAGCAGTTCTTC
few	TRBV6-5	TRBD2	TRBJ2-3	CASSYGTSGVVDTQYF	TGTGCCAGCAGTTACGGAACTAGCGGGGTTGTAGATACGCAGTATTTT
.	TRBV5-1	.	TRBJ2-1	CASSLVVANEQFF	TGCGCCAGCAGCTTGGTAGTAGCCAATGAGCAGTTCTTC
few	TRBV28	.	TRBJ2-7	CASSLSGALPDF	TGTGCCAGCAGTTTATCGGGAGCCCTACCGGACTTC
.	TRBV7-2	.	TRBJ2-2	CASSLNGAGELFF	TGTGCCAGCAGCTTGAACGGGGCCGGGGAGCTGTTTTTT
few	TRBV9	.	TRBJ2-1	CASRESGPYNEQFF	TGTGCCAGCAGGGAGAGCGGGCCCTACAATGAGCAGTTCTTC
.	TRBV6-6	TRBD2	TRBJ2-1	CASRWTAGAYNEQFF	TGTGCCAGTCGATGGACAGCGGGAGCCTACAATGAGCAGTTCTTC
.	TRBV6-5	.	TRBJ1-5	CASSARVFQPQHF	TGTGCCAGCAGCGCCAGGGTTTTTCAGCCCCAGCATTTT
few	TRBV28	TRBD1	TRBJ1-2	CASRPGQGAYYGYTF	TGTGCCAGCAGACCTGGACAGGGGGCTTACTATGGCTACACCTTC
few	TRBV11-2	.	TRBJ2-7	CASSFIRDRTYEQYF	TGTGCCAGCAGCTTTATACGGGATCGTACCTACGAGCAGTACTTC
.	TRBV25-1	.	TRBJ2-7	CASSVLTGAYEQYF	TGTGCCAGCAGTGTCCTGACGGGGGCCTACGAGCAGTACTTC
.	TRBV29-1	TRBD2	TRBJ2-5	CSVGGTSGIRETQYF	TGCAGCGTGGGGGGGACTAGCGGGATCCGAGAGACCCAGTACTTC
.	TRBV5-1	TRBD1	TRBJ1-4	CASVGGTGSGEKLFF	TGCGCCAGCGTGGGAGGGACAGGGTCAGGCGAAAAACTGTTTTTT
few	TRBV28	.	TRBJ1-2	CASSRGIRGYTF	TGTGCCAGCAGTCGGGGGATTCGTGGCTACACCTTC
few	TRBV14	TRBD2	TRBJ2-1	CASSQPSGRVLYNEQFF	TGTGCCAGCAGCCAGCCTAGCGGGAGGGTCCTATACAATGAGCAGTTCTTC
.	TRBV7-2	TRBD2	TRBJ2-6	CASSPGLAGGANVLTF	TGTGCCAGCAGCCCCGGACTAGCGGGAGGGGCCAACGTCCTGACTTTC
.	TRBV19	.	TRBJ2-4	CASTRLAKNIQYF	TGTGCCAGTACCAGGCTAGCCAAAAACATTCAGTACTTC
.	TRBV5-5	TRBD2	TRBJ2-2	CASSHLAGVTGELFF	TGTGCCAGCAGCCACCTAGCGGGAGTCACCGGGGAGCTGTTTTTT
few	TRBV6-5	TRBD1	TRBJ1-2	CASSPDRGNYGYTF	TGTGCCAGCAGTCCCGACAGGGGTAACTATGGCTACACCTTC
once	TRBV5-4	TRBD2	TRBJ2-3	CASSTLAGADTQYF	TGTGCCAGCAGCACCTTAGCGGGAGCAGATACGCAGTATTTT
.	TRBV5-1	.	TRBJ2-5	CASSLEVRARVETQYF	.
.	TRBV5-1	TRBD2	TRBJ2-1	CASSSTSAHLLYNEQFF	TGCGCCAGCAGCTCGACTAGCGCACACCTCTTATACAATGAGCAGTTCTTC
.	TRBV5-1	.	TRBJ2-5	CASSQAPGGETQYF	TGCGCCAGCAGCCAGGCCCCCGGAGGAGAGACCCAGTACTTC
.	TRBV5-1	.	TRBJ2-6	CASSSAGGANVLTF	TGCGCCAGCAGCTCGGCGGGTGGGGCCAACGTCCTGACTTTC
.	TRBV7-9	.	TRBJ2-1	CASSSGRGWWQFF	TGTGCCAGCAGCTCAGGCAGGGGCTGGTGGCAGTTCTTC
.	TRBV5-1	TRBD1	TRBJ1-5	CASSPTGDGNQPQHF	TGCGCCAGCAGCCCGACAGGGGATGGAAATCAGCCCCAGCATTTT
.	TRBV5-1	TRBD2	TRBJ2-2	CASSSSSGRAGELFF	TGCGCCAGCAGCTCTTCTAGCGGGAGGGCCGGGGAGCTGTTTTTT
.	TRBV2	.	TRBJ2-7	CASRERTFQYEQYF	TGTGCCAGCAGGGAACGTACATTCCAATACGAGCAGTACTTC
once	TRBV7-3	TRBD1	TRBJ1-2	CASSGGTGGVFGGYTF	TGTGCCAGCAGCGGGGGGACAGGGGGCGTATTCGGTGGCTACACCTTC
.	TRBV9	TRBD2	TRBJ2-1	CASSKGLAGYSYNEQFF	TGTGCCAGCAGCAAGGGACTAGCGGGATACTCCTACAATGAGCAGTTCTTC
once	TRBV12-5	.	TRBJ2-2	CASGSRPLGQNTGELFF	TGTGCTAGTGGTTCACGCCCTTTGGGACAGAACACCGGGGAGCTGTTTTTT
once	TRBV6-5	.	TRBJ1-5	CASSVQGNQPQHF	TGTGCCAGCAGTGTCCAGGGGAATCAGCCCCAGCATTTT
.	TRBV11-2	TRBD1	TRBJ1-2	CASSFPLDRVNYGYTF	TGTGCCAGCAGCTTTCCACTCGACAGGGTTAACTATGGCTACACCTTC
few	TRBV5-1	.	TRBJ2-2	CASSLRAGGELFF	TGCGCCAGCAGCCTCAGGGCAGGCGGGGAGCTGTTTTTT
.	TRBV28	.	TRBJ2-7	CASSLSQPGRRYEQYF	TGTGCCAGCAGTTTAAGCCAACCAGGGAGGCGGTACGAGCAGTACTTC
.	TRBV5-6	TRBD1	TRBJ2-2	CASSQTGQPNTGELFF	TGTGCCAGCAGCCAGACGGGACAGCCGAACACCGGGGAGCTGTTTTTT
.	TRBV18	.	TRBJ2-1	CASTIATRYNEQFF	TGTGCCAGCACCATAGCGACGAGGTACAATGAGCAGTTCTTC
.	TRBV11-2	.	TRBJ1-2	CASSSLSDGYTF	TGTGCCAGCAGCTCCCTCTCAGATGGCTACACCTTC
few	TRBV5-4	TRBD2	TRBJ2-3	CASSFRTSGRPDTQYF	TGTGCCAGCAGCTTCAGGACTAGCGGGAGACCAGATACGCAGTATTTT
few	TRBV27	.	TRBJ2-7	CASSLRRGRVYEQYF	TGTGCCAGCAGTTTGAGGAGGGGGCGAGTGTACGAGCAGTACTTC
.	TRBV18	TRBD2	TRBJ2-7	CASSPAGTSREQYF	TGTGCCAGCTCACCAGCGGGGACTAGCCGAGAGCAGTACTTC
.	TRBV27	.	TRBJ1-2	CASSLVQGSYGYTF	TGTGCCAGCAGTTTGGTCCAGGGCAGCTATGGCTACACCTTC
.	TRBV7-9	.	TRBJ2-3	CASSLTGVTDTQYF	TGTGCCAGCAGCTTGACGGGAGTAACAGATACGCAGTATTTT
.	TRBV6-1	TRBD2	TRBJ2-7	CASRQRLAVSGEQYF	TGTGCCAGCAGGCAGAGACTAGCGGTTTCGGGCGAGCAGTACTTC